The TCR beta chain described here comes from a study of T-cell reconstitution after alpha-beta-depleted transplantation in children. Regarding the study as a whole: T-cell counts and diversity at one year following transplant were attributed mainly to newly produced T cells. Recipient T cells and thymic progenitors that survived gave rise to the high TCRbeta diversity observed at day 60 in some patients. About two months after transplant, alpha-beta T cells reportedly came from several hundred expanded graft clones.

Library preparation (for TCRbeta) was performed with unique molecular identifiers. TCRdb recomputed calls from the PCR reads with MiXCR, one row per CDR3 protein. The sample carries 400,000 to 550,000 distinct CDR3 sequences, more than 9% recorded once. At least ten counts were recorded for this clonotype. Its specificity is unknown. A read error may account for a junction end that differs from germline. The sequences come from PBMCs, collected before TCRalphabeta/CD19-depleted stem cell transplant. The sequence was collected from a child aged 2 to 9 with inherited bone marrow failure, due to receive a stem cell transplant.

CDR3 amino acids: CASMTATNEKLFF. Here the CDR3 DNA reads TGTGCCAGTATGACTGCAACGAATGAAAAACTGTTTTTT. The gene calls are TRBV19 and TRBJ1-4; D gene uncertain. Looked up from germline, CDR1 is LNHDA and CDR2 is SQIVND (reference sequence). The CDR3 is made up of 13 amino acids.